This is a list of T cell receptor beta chains from one sample in a study of early T cells in non-severe SARS-CoV-2 infection. Each CDR3 protein gets one entry after TCRdb re-called the 5' RACE reads with MiXCR. The repertoire holds about 110,000 distinct CDR3 sequences, with 11% as singletons. Sequenced input: whole blood. The receptor set was obtained from an adult who was a healthcare worker with PCR-confirmed SARS-CoV-2 infection or an uninfected control (not recorded which). CDR3s include the opening cysteine and the closing phenylalanine or tryptophan. The D gene is left open where the match is weak. Some rows have no size entry. The others give once, few or many, or a class for an expanded clone.

cdr3_length	v_call	j_call	clone_size	d_call	cdr3_nt	cdr3_aa
13	TRBV6-2/TRBV6-3	TRBJ2-3	many	NA	TGTGCCAGCAGTTTACAGGAGACAGATACGCAGTATTTT	CASSLQETDTQYF
13	TRBV12-3/TRBV12-4	TRBJ2-1	few	NA	TGTGCCAGCAGTTTAGCCCTGGGGCATGAGCAGTTCTTC	CASSLALGHEQFF
17	TRBV5-1	TRBJ2-1	many	NA	TGCGCCAGCAGCTCGGGCCAGCACCGTCTTACCTACAATGAGCAGTTCTTC	CASSSGQHRLTYNEQFF
15	TRBV7-2	TRBJ2-1	many	TRBD1	TGTGCCAGCAGCCTGTCTAGGGGGCTCCACAATGAGCAGTTCTTC	CASSLSRGLHNEQFF
16	TRBV7-8	TRBJ1-1	NA	NA	TGTGCCAGCAGCTTAGGATATCGGCACACTGACACTGAAGCTTTCTTT	CASSLGYRHTDTEAFF
13	TRBV30	TRBJ2-5	NA	NA	TGTGCCTGGAGTGTAGCCTTTCAAGAGACCCAGTACTTC	CAWSVAFQETQYF
13	TRBV12-3/TRBV12-4	TRBJ2-6	many	NA	TGTGCCAGTCAAGGGACCGGGGCCAACGTCCTGACTTTC	CASQGTGANVLTF
10	TRBV20-1	TRBJ2-1	many	TRBD2	TGCAGTGGACTAGCGAATGAGCAGTTCTTC	CSGLANEQFF
13	TRBV20-1	TRBJ2-1	NA	TRBD1	TGCAGTGCCTACGACAGGGGAAGTGGTGAGCAGTTCTTC	CSAYDRGSGEQFF
13	TRBV19	TRBJ1-5	few	NA	TGTGCCAGTAGTATCTGGACCGTTTGGCCCCAGCATTTT	CASSIWTVWPQHF
15	TRBV18	TRBJ1-5	many	TRBD1	TGTGCCAGCTCAGCAGGACAGGGCTTAAATCAGCCCCAGCATTTT	CASSAGQGLNQPQHF
15	TRBV11-2	TRBJ1-6	many	NA	TGTGCCAGCAGCTTAGATCGATGGGCTAATTCACCCCTCCACTTT	CASSLDRWANSPLHF
15	TRBV7-2	TRBJ2-1	NA	NA	TGTGCCAGCAGCTCGGCGGCCTCAAATTCTCATGAGCAGTTCTTC	CASSSAASNSHEQFF
13	TRBV10-1	TRBJ1-1	many	NA	TGCGCCAGCAGAGAAACTACGGGCACTGAAGCTTTCTTT	CASRETTGTEAFF
15	TRBV28	TRBJ1-6	NA	NA	TGTGCCAGCAGTCCCCAAACAGGGCCCAATTCACCCCTCCACTTT	CASSPQTGPNSPLHF
16	TRBV28	TRBJ2-1	once	TRBD2	TGTGCCAGCAGCCCCGCCTGGGCTAGCGGGAGGAATGAGCAGTTCTTC	CASSPAWASGRNEQFF
14	TRBV7-9	TRBJ2-5	few	TRBD1	TGTGCCAGCAGAGGGACAGGGCGCCAAGAGACCCAGTACTTC	CASRGTGRQETQYF
15	TRBV7-2	TRBJ2-2	NA	NA	TGTGCCAGCAGCTTAGTTATGTCCTCCACCGGGGAGCTGTTTTTT	CASSLVMSSTGELFF
14	TRBV20-1	TRBJ1-1	NA	TRBD1	TGCAGTGCTTCCTTGACAGGGCAGGAGCCTGAAGCTTTCTTT	CSASLTGQEPEAFF
19	TRBV11-2	TRBJ2-2	few	TRBD2	TGTGCCAGCAGCCCGCGACTAGCGGAGACCGGAAGCTACACCGAGGAGCTGTTTTTT	CASSPRLAETGSYTEELFF
16	TRBV5-1	TRBJ2-7	few	NA	TGCGCCAGCAGCTTGGCCTCCCGGGGGTTTTCCCACGAGCAGTACTTC	CASSLASRGFSHEQYF
15	TRBV6-5	TRBJ2-1	NA	TRBD2	TGTGCCAGCAGTCCTAGCGGGACAACCTACAATGAGCAGTTCTTC	CASSPSGTTYNEQFF
14	TRBV7-9	TRBJ2-2	few	NA	TGTGCCAGCAGCAACCGCGAAGGCACCGGGGAGCTGTTTTTT	CASSNREGTGELFF
15	TRBV6-2/TRBV6-3	TRBJ1-1	NA	NA	TGTGCCAGCAGTCCCGGACAGCGGACCCACACTGAAGCTTTCTTT	CASSPGQRTHTEAFF
15	TRBV11-3	TRBJ2-3	NA	NA	TGTGCCAGCAGCTTATATGGGAGATCCACAGATACGCAGTATTTT	CASSLYGRSTDTQYF
16	TRBV21-1	TRBJ1-2	few	NA	TGTGCCAGCAGCGCCCTTTCGGGGGCGGCTAACTATGGCTACACCTTC	CASSALSGAANYGYTF
15	TRBV5-6	TRBJ2-7	few	NA	TGTGCCAGCAGCGTGGCTGGGGGAAAAGACTGGGAGCAGTACTTC	CASSVAGGKDWEQYF
17	TRBV3-1	TRBJ2-1	many	NA	TGTGCCAGCAGCCAAGATCGATGGGGTTACTCCTACAATGAGCAGTTCTTC	CASSQDRWGYSYNEQFF
15	TRBV7-9	TRBJ2-2	once	NA	TGTGCCAGCAGCTTAGTTTGGGACCCCACCGGGGAGCTGTTTTTT	CASSLVWDPTGELFF
14	TRBV5-1	TRBJ2-3	few	TRBD1	TGCGCCAGCCGAGGGGACAGGGATTCAGATACGCAGTATTTT	CASRGDRDSDTQYF
13	TRBV10-3	TRBJ1-1	NA	NA	TGTGTCATCCAGTGGGCAGAGCGGACTGAAGCTTTCTTT	CVIQWAERTEAFF
17	TRBV12-3/TRBV12-4	TRBJ2-2	few	NA	TGTGCCAGCAGTTCCGTTAAGTGGGTTTCGGGTTACGGGGAGCTGTTTTTT	CASSSVKWVSGYGELFF
17	TRBV3-1	TRBJ1-5	many	NA	TGTGCCAGCAGCCAAGATAGCCGGGGTAGTGACAATCAGCCCCAGCATTTT	CASSQDSRGSDNQPQHF
17	TRBV7-2	TRBJ2-1	few	TRBD2	TGTGCCAGCAGCTTAGATCCGGGACTAGCGGGCCCCAATGAGCAGTTCTTC	CASSLDPGLAGPNEQFF
16	TRBV18	TRBJ2-3	NA	NA	TGTGCCAGCTCACCACCTCAGGAGCCGGGCACCGATACGCAGTATTTT	CASSPPQEPGTDTQYF
13	TRBV28	TRBJ1-6	few	NA	TGTGCCAGCAGTTACGTGTGGGACTCACCCCTCCACTTT	CASSYVWDSPLHF
17	TRBV6-1	TRBJ1-2	few	TRBD1	TGTGCCAGCAGTGAACTACCGGGACAGGGAAAGAGAGATGGCTACACCTTC	CASSELPGQGKRDGYTF
14	TRBV6-5	TRBJ1-3	NA	TRBD1	TGTGCCAGCAGGGACAGGGGGGCTGGAAACACCATATATTTT	CASRDRGAGNTIYF
17	TRBV6-6	TRBJ2-2	many	TRBD2	TGTGCCAGCAGTTATAGGACTAGCGGTGTGAACACCGGGGAGCTGTTTTTT	CASSYRTSGVNTGELFF
18	TRBV7-9	TRBJ2-2	NA	NA	TGTGCCAGCAGCTTAGCGCGGGACAACCGACAGAACACCGGGGAGCTGTTTTTT	CASSLARDNRQNTGELFF
14	TRBV15	TRBJ2-7	many	TRBD1	TGTGCCACCAGCAGAGAGGGACAGTCCTACGAGCAGTACTTC	CATSREGQSYEQYF
17	TRBV19	TRBJ2-1	many	TRBD2	TGTGCCAGTAGACCGACTAGCGGGAGCGCCGAGGGCCATGAGCAGTTCTTC	CASRPTSGSAEGHEQFF
13	TRBV27	TRBJ2-3	NA	NA	TGTGCCAGCGGCCTTAGCCGCACAGATACGCAGTATTTT	CASGLSRTDTQYF
13	TRBV4-1	TRBJ2-3	NA	NA	TGCGCCAGCAGCCAAGAGGGTAGGGATACGCAGTATTTT	CASSQEGRDTQYF
12	TRBV6-1	TRBJ2-7	few	NA	TGTGCCAGCAGGGACCGGAGCTACGAGCAGTACTTC	CASRDRSYEQYF
14	TRBV9	TRBJ2-3	NA	TRBD1	TGTGCCAGCAGCGGGGACAGGGGGCCGGATACGCAGTATTTT	CASSGDRGPDTQYF
14	TRBV7-2	TRBJ2-7	few	TRBD1	TGTGCCAGCAGCTCAAGACAGGGGGCGGGCGAGCAGTACTTC	CASSSRQGAGEQYF
14	TRBV20-1	TRBJ2-7	NA	NA	TGCAGTGCTAGCCAGGATCCCATAGACTACGAGCAGTACTTC	CSASQDPIDYEQYF
15	TRBV7-2	TRBJ1-5	many	NA	TGTGCCAGCAGCGTAAGCAGGGGAAGCAATCAGCCCCAGCATTTT	CASSVSRGSNQPQHF
15	TRBV12-3/TRBV12-4	TRBJ1-5	many	NA	TGTGCCAGCAGTCATCAGGGGTTGGGCGATCAGCCCCAGCATTTT	CASSHQGLGDQPQHF
14	TRBV5-1	TRBJ1-1	many	NA	TGCGCCAGCAGCATGCCAGACAGGAGCACTGAAGCTTTCTTT	CASSMPDRSTEAFF